This T cell receptor (beta chain) was found in a study of blood T cell repertoires in COVID-19. Under the authors' procedure: Amplification from reference gene primers served as the basis for estimated nucleated cell counts. Produced via immunoSEQ multiplex PCR; TCRdb's table is partial and in-frame only. V and J calls and clone size are given by that table; D and trimming were obtained from the DNA. Of 200,000 to 250,000 clones listed, approximately 86% were seen once; the top ten hold approximately 3%. V was cut by 1 base and J by 3 bases, with 14 bases left in between. Germline V lookup: CDR1 SGHDT, CDR2 YYEEEE. The CDR3 consists of 15 residues.

This receptor was obtained from a young woman who had recovered from COVID-19. Sequenced sample: peripheral blood. This sequence joins TRBV5-6 and TRBJ2-7, with TRBD2 as a possible D gene (6 bases). CDR3 coding DNA: TGTGCCAGCAGCTTGTGGGGGGTCCCAATCTACGAGCAGTACTTC. Translated, it gives CASSLWGVPIYEQYF.